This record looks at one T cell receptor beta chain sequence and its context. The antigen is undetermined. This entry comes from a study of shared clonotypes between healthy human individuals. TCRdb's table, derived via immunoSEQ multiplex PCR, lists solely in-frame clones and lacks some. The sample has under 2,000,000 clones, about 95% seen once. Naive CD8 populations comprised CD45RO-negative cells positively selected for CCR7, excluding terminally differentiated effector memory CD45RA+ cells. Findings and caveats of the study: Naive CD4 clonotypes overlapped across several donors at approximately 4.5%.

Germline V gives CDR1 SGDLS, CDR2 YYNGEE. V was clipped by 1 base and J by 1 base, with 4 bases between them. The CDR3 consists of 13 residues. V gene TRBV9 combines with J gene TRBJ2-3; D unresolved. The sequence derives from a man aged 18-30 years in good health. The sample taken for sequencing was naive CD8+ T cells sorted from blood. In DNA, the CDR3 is TGTGCCAGCAGCGTATTGCGCACAGATACGCAGTATTTT. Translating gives CASSVLRTDTQYF.